The clone carrying this TCR beta chain has just a few counts. These data originate in a study of blood T cell repertoires in COVID-19. Method: immunoSEQ multiplex PCR; TCRdb's copy keeps in-frame clones and lacks some. The sample carries roughly 49,000 clones, about 81% recorded once. The CDR3 runs to 13 residues. Germline CDR1 SNHLY, CDR2 FYNNEI. The J segment lost 5 bases and the V segment lost 7 bases, leaving 4 bases of the junction unmatched. The receptor was derived from a man aged 50 to 60 with active COVID-19. Sequenced sample: peripheral blood. The rearrangement uses TRBV2 and TRBJ1-5; 8 bases match TRBD1. CDR3 region: CASTGQDYQPQHF. The CDR3 DNA reads TGTGCCAGCACGGGACAGGACTATCAGCCCCAGCATTTT.